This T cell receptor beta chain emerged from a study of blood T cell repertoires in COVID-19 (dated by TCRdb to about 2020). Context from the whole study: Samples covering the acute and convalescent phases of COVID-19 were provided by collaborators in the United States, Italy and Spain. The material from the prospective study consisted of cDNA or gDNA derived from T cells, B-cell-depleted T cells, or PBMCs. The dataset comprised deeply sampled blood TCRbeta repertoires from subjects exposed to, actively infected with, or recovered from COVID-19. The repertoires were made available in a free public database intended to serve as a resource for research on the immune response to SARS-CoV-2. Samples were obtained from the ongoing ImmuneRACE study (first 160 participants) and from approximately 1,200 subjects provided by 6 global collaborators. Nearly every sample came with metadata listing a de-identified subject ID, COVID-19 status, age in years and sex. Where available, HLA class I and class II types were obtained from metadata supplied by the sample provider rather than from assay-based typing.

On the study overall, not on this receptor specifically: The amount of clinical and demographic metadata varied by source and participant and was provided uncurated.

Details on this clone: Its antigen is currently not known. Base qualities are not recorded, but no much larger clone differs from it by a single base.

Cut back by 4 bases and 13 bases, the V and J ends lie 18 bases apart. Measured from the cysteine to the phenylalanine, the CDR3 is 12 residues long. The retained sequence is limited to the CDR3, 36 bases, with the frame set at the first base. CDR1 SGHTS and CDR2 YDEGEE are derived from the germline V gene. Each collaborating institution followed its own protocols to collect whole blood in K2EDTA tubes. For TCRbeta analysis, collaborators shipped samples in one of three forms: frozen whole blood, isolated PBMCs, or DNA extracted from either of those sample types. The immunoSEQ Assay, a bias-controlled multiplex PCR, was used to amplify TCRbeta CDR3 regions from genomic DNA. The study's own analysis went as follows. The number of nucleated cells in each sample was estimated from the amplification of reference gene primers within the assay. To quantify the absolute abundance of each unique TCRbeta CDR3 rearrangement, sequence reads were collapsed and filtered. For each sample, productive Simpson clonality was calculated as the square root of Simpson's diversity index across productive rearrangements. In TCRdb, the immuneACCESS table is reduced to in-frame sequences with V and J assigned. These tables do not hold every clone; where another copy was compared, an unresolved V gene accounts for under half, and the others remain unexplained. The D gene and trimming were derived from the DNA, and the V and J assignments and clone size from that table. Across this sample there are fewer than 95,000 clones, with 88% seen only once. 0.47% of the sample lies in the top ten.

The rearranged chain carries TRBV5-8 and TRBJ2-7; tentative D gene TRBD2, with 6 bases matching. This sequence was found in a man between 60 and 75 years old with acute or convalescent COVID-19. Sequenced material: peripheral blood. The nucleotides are TGTGCCAGCAGCCCACGGGGACGGGAGAAATACTTC. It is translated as CASSPRGREKYF. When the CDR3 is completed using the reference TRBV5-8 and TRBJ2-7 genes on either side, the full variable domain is EAGVTQSPTHLIKTRGQQATLRCSPISGHTSVYWYQQALGLGLQFLLWYDEGEERNRGNFPPRFSGRQFPNYSSELNVNALELEDSALYLCASSPRGREKYFGPGTRLTVT.